This T cell receptor beta chain was identified during a study of blood T cell repertoires in COVID-19. Study background: Sources were T cells, B-cell-depleted T cells, or PBMCs; the material itself was cDNA or gDNA.

This CDR3 region has 19 residues. From germline, CDR1 is LNHDA and CDR2 SQIVND (reference sequence). V dropped 1 base and J dropped 1; count of bases not matched to a gene: 10. The data were produced by immunoSEQ multiplex PCR, yet TCRdb's version contains in-frame clones alone and is incomplete. This sample yields 85,000 to 95,000 clones, of which roughly nine tenths are seen a single time; about 5.5% belongs to the top ten. The chain has TRBV19 and TRBJ1-5, with 10 bases identical to TRBD1. The source is a man aged 55 to 70 with COVID-19, enrolled during active disease. The sequenced sample consisted of peripheral blood. This CDR3 reads CASSIGATGGLISNQPQHF. DNA of the CDR3: TGTGCCAGTAGTATAGGCGCGACAGGGGGCCTAATAAGCAATCAGCCCCAGCATTTT.